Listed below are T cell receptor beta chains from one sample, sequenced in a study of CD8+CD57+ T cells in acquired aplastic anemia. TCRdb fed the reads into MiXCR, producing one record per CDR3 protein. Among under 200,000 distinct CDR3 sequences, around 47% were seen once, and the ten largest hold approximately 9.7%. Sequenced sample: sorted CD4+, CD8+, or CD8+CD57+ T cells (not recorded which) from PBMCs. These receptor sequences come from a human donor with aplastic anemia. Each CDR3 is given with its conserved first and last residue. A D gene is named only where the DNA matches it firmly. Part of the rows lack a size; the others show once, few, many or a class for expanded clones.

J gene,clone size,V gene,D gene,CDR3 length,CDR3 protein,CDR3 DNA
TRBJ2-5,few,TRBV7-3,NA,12,CASSLIGSTQYF,TGTGCCAGCAGCTTAATTGGGAGTACCCAGTACTTC
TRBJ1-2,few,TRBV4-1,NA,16,CASSQEGTGVSYGYTF,TGCGCCAGCAGCCAAGAAGGTACAGGAGTATCCTATGGCTACACCTTC
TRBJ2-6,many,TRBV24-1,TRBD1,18,CATSDLRQGASGANVLTF,TGTGCCACCAGTGATTTGCGACAGGGAGCCTCTGGGGCCAACGTCCTGACTTTC
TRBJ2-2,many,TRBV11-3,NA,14,CASTRLASTGELFF,TGTGCCAGTACCCGGCTAGCTAGCACCGGGGAGCTGTTTTTT
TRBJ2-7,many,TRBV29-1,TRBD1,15,CSVFGTGGGSYEQYF,TGCAGCGTTTTTGGCACAGGGGGTGGCTCCTACGAGCAGTACTTC
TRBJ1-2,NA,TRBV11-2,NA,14,CASSLGSSLSGYTF,TGTGCCAGCAGCTTAGGCAGCAGCTTGAGTGGCTACACCTTC
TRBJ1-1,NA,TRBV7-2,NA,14,CASSLAQSSTEAFF,TGTGCCAGCAGCTTAGCGCAGTCTAGCACTGAAGCTTTCTTT
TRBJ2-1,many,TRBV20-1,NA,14,CSAPRRGSYNEQFF,TGCAGTGCTCCCAGGCGGGGCTCCTACAATGAGCAGTTCTTC
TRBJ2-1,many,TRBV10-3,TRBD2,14,CAIRRAGGDNEQFF,TGTGCCATCAGAAGAGCGGGAGGGGACAATGAGCAGTTCTTC
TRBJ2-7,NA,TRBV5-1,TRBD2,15,CASSPTSGKSYEQYF,TGCGCCAGCAGCCCGACTAGCGGGAAGAGCTACGAGCAGTACTTC
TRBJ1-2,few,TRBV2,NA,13,CASSDSLSYGYTF,TGTGCCAGCAGTGACAGTCTAAGCTATGGCTACACCTTC
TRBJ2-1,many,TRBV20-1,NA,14,CSARGPLRWGEQFF,TGCAGTGCTAGAGGTCCCCTTCGTTGGGGTGAGCAGTTCTTC
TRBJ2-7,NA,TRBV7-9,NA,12,CASSLIPGEQYF,TGTGCCAGCAGCTTAATACCGGGCGAGCAGTACTTC
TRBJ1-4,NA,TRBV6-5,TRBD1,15,CASSYGGGREEKLFF,TGTGCCAGCAGTTACGGAGGGGGCCGGGAAGAAAAACTGTTTTTT
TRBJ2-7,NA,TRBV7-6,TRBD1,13,CASSWTGGYEQYF,TGTGCCAGCAGCTGGACAGGGGGCTACGAGCAGTACTTC
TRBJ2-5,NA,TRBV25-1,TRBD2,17,CASSQEATSVSGETQYF,TGTGCCAGCAGCCAAGAGGCGACTAGCGTGTCGGGAGAGACCCAGTACTTC
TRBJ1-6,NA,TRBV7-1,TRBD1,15,CASSSPSQGAPPLHF,TGTGCCAGCAGCTCACCTAGTCAGGGGGCGCCCCCCCTCCACTTT
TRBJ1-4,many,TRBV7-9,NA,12,CASSPYREKLFF,TGTGCCAGCAGCCCCTATCGCGAAAAACTGTTTTTT
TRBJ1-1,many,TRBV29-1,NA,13,CSVEEFPNTEAFF,TGCAGCGTTGAAGAATTCCCTAACACTGAAGCTTTCTTT
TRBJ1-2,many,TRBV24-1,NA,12,CATSDYNYGYTF,TGTGCCACCAGTGATTACAACTATGGCTACACCTTC
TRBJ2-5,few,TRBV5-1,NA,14,CASSSGTLKETQYF,TGCGCCAGCAGCTCCGGGACACTGAAAGAGACCCAGTACTTC
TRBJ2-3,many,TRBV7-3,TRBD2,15,CASSSNSGSGDTQYF,TGTGCCAGCAGCTCCAATAGCGGGAGTGGTGATACGCAGTATTTT
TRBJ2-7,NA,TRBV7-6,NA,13,CASSWTQNYEQYF,TGTGCCAGCAGCTGGACACAGAACTACGAGCAGTACTTC
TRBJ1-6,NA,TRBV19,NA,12,CASSIGGSSLHF,TGTGCCAGTAGTATAGGAGGGTCTTCCCTCCACTTT
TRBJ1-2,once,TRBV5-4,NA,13,CASTSTPKYGYTF,TGTGCCAGCACCTCCACCCCTAAGTATGGCTACACCTTC
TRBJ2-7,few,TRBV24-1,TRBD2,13,CATAQIAGGEQYF,TGTGCCACCGCTCAGATAGCGGGAGGCGAGCAGTACTTC
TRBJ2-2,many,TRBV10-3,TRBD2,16,CAISAGTSGHTGELFF,TGTGCCATCAGTGCCGGGACTAGCGGTCACACCGGGGAGCTGTTTTTT
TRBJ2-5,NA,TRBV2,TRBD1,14,CASSPGTGIETQYF,TGTGCCAGCAGCCCCGGGACAGGGATAGAGACCCAGTACTTC